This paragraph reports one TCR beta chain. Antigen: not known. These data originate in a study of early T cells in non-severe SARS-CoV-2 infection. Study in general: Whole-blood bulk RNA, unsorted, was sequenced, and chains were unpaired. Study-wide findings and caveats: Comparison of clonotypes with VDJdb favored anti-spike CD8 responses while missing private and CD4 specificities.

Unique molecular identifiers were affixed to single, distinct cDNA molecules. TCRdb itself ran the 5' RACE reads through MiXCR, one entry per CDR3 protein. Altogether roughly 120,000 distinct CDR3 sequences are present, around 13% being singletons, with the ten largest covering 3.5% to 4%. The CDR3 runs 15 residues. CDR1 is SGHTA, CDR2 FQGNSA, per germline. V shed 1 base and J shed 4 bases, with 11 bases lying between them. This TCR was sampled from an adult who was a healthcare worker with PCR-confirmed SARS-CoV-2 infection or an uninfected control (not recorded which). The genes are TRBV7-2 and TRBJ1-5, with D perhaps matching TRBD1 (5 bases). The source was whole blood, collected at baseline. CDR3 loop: CASSLEWGRNQPQHF. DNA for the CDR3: TGTGCCAGCAGCTTAGAGTGGGGGAGGAATCAGCCCCAGCATTTT. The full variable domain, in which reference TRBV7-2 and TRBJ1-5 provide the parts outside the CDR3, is GAGVSQSPSNKVTEKGKDVELRCDPISGHTALYWYRQSLGQGLEFLIYFQGNSAPDKSGLPSDRFSAERTGGSVSTLTIQRTQQEDSAVYLCASSLEWGRNQPQHFGDGTRLSIL.